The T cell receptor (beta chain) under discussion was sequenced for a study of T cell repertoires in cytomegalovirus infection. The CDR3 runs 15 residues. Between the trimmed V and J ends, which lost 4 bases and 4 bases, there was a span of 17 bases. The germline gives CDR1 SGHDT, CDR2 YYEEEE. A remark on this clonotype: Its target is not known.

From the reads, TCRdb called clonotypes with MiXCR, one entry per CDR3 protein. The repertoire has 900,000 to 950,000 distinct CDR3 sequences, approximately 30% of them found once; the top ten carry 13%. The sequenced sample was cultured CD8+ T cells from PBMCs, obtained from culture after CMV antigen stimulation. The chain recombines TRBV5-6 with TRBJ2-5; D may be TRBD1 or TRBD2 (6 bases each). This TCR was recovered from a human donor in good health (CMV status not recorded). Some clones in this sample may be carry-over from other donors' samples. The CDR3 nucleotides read TGTGCCAGCAGCCGGGGGTACGGGGGCGGAGAGACCCAGTACTTC. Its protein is CASSRGYGGGETQYF.